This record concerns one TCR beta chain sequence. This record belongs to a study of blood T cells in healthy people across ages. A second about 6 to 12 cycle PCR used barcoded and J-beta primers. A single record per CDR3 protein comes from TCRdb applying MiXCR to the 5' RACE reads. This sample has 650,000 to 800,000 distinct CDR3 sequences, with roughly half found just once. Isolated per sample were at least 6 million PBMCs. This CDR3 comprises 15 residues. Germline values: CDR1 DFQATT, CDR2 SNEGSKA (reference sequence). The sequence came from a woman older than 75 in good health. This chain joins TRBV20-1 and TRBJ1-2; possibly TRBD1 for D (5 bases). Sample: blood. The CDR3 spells CSPRWDGNWGCGYTF. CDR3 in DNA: TGCAGCCCGAGATGGGACGGAAACTGGGGGTGCGGCTACACCTTC.